What follows describes a single T cell receptor (beta chain). Its antigen is still unknown. Per-base quality was not reported, and no clone a single base away is much larger than it. The CDR3 sequence holds 17 residues, the cysteine and phenylalanine included. Only the CDR3 part of the read is kept: 51 bases, read in frame from the first base. At the junction V is shortened by 0 bases and J by 2 bases, with 14 bases in between. Libraries were prepared through the immunoSEQ multiplex PCR assay. TCRdb obtained this table from immuneACCESS and retained in-frame rearrangements with V and J assigned. These tables miss some clones; where compared with another copy, unresolved V genes account for less than half of the shortfall, and the remainder is unexplained. The sample records more than 15,000 clones, around 76% of which are singletons. The ten largest clones take up approximately 12% of the sample. Donors were patients with melanoma.

The data are from a study of CD4+ T cells in melanoma (dated by TCRdb to 2021 to 2024). As for the study more broadly: The study investigated neoantigen-specific CD4+ T cells in human melanoma.

Overall study outcomes, separate from this receptor: Neoantigen-specific CD4+ T cells in melanoma were reported to show diverse differentiation states. The report described a correlation between neoantigen-specific CD4+ T cells and the function of CD8+ T cells, macrophages and B cells.

Source material: cells from a culture (not recorded whether cultured in vitro). This receptor chain uses TRBV23-1 and TRBJ1-3; TRBD1 is possibly the D segment (5 matching bases). TRBV23-1 carries the ORF label, with uncertain function. The origin of this receptor is a human donor with melanoma. The base sequence is TGCGCCAGCAGTCAATCAGGGGCACAGGCCCCTGGAAACACCATATATTTT. Its amino acids are CASSQSGAQAPGNTIYF.